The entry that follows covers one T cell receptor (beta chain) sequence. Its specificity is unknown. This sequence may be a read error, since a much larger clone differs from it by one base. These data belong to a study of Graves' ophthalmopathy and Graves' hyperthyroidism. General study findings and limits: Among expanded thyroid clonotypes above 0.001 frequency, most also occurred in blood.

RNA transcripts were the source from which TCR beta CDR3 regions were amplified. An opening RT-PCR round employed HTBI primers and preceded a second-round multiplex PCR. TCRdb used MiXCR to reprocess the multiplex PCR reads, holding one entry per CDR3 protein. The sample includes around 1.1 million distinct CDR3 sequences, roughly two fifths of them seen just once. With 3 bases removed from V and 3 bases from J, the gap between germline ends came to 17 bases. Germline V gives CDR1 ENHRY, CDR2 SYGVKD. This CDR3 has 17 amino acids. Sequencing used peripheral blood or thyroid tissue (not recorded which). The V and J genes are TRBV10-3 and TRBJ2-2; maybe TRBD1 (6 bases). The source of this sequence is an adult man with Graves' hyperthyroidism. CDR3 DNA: TGTGCCATCAGTGATTTAGTCCAGGGGTCGGACACCGGGGAGCTGTTTTTT. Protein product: CAISDLVQGSDTGELFF.